This entry lists 18 T cell receptor beta chains sequenced from one sample in a study of CD8 T cells in Susac syndrome. The RNA, 0.5 to 1 ug, was put through reverse transcription using random hexamers. TCRdb used MiXCR to reprocess the immunoSEQ multiplex PCR reads, holding one entry per CDR3 protein. This sample has 170,000 or so distinct CDR3 sequences, with 90% to 95% found just once. Sequenced input: CD4+ T cells from PBMCs. All receptors come from a human donor with Susac syndrome.

The rearrangement joins TRBV20-1 to TRBJ2-3; 9 bases agree with TRBD2. J gave up 10 bases and V 0 bases, and 8 bases lay outside the gene matches. CDR1 and CDR2 (germline): DFQATT, SNEGSKA (reference sequence). This CDR3 has 14 residues. CDR3 nucleotides: TGCAGTGCTAGAGATCCACGCGGGGGGGCCCCGCAGTATTTT. Translated: CSARDPRGGAPQYF.

This rearrangement joins TRBV5-1 to TRBJ2-5, with D perhaps TRBD2 (5 bases). This CDR3 has 14 amino acids. Germline V gene lookup returns CDR1 SGHRS and CDR2 YFSETQ. Trimming shortened V by 4 bases and J by 4 bases, and 14 bases separated the two germline ends. The CDR3 is CASSERGSRETQYF. CDR3 nucleotide sequence: TGCGCCAGCAGCGAGCGAGGGTCGCGAGAGACCCAGTACTTC.

This clonotype has just one count. The chain combines TRBV12-3 or TRBV12-4 with TRBJ2-1, with 7 bases that match TRBD1. CDR3 length equals 13 residues. The V and J ends lost 6 bases and 8 bases, in that order; junction bases with no gene match: 7. CDR3 DNA sequence: TGTGCCAGCAGCCCCCACAGGGGCTATGAGCAGTTCTTC. Amino acids: CASSPHRGYEQFF.

The chain combines TRBV11-2 with TRBJ2-7, with 7 bases aligning to TRBD1. The CDR3 loop spans 16 amino acids. Germline CDR1 reads SGHAT; CDR2 reads FQNNGV. Trimming at V came to 6 bases and at J to 3 bases, leaving 14 bases not matched to a gene. The CDR3 DNA reads as TGTGCCAGCAGAGATTGGACAGGCCCTGGTGACTACGAGCAGTACTTC. Translating it yields CASRDWTGPGDYEQYF.

This clonotype has only a few counts. The junction shows a germline mismatch at one end, possibly a read error. The genes are TRBV7-7 and TRBJ2-5; TRBD2 is a possible D gene (5 bases). The CDR3 runs 14 residues. Germline values: CDR1 SSHAT, CDR2 FNYEAQ (reference sequence). The CDR3 reads CASSLVASGETQYF. As DNA, the CDR3 is TGTGCTAGCAGCTTAGTGGCCAGCGGAGAGACCCAGTACTTC.

The V and J genes are TRBV3-1 and TRBJ1-1; unclear D gene. Germline V gene data show CDR1 as LGHDT and CDR2 as YNNKEL (reference sequence). V was trimmed by 1 base and J by 4 bases, leaving 10 bases between them. This CDR3 spans 14 amino acids. The CDR3 nucleotides read TGTGCCAGCAGCCAAGCTTCCATTGGCACTGAAGCTTTCTTT. Its protein is CASSQASIGTEAFF.

The chain joins TRBV6-1 to TRBJ1-2; no clear D. Germline V gene data show CDR1 as MNHNS and CDR2 as SASEGT. The CDR3 loop spans 13 amino acids. The V gene lost 2 bases and the J gene lost 8 bases, with 12 bases spanning the gap. The CDR3 is CASSELTNNGYTF. CDR3 sequence (DNA): TGTGCCAGCAGTGAACTCACAAATAACGGCTACACCTTC.

This chain links TRBV29-1 with TRBJ2-1; 8 bases are a match to TRBD2. The CDR3 sequence is 13 residues long. Per germline, CDR1 SQVTM and CDR2 ANQGSEA. Losses at the gene ends were 7 bases for V and 7 bases for J; bases not matched to a gene: 9. The CDR3 spells CSGDSGKVNEQFF. CDR3 coding DNA: TGCAGCGGTGATAGCGGGAAAGTGAATGAGCAGTTCTTC.

The rearrangement uses TRBV5-1 and TRBJ1-5; D might be TRBD1 (5 bases). This CDR3 has 16 residues. CDR1 and CDR2 (germline): SGHRS, YFSETQ. Trimming cost V 4 bases and J 7 bases, with 21 bases left between them. The CDR3 coding sequence is TGCGCCAGCAGCCCGACCCCGGGACTGGAGGCGCAGCCCCAGCATTTT. As protein: CASSPTPGLEAQPQHF.

The V gene is TRBV4-3, the J gene TRBJ2-7, with D perhaps TRBD2 (5 bases). CDR3 length equals 15 residues. Trimming stripped 3 bases from V and 0 bases from J, with 12 bases between. Germline CDR1 LGHNA, CDR2 YSLEER. The CDR3 region is CASSQDRGGSYEQYF. The DNA of the CDR3 is TGCGCCAGCAGCCAGGACCGAGGAGGCTCCTACGAGCAGTACTTC.

This chain uses TRBV12-3 or TRBV12-4 with TRBJ2-1; D is perhaps TRBD2 (6 bases). With 3 bases removed from V and 5 bases from J, the gap between germline ends came to 17 bases. This CDR3 has 16 amino acids. The CDR3 sequence: CASSLGVRAGNNEQFF. The CDR3 bases are TGTGCCAGCAGTTTGGGAGTCAGGGCGGGAAACAATGAGCAGTTCTTC.

The chain links TRBV7-2 to TRBJ2-5; no clear D. Trimming shortened V by 7 bases and J by 7 bases, and 13 bases separated the two germline ends. The CDR3 length is 12 residues. Germline lookup yields CDR1 SGHTA and CDR2 FQGNSA. Here the CDR3 reads CASTKDLGTQYF. CDR3 nucleotide sequence: TGTGCCAGCACCAAGGACCTGGGGACCCAGTACTTC.

The chain carries TRBV11-2 and TRBJ2-2; 7 positions match TRBD1. The V and J ends lost 5 bases and 0 bases, in that order; junction bases with no gene match: 9. The CDR3 loop spans 17 amino acids. Germline-derived CDR1 and CDR2 are SGHAT and FQNNGV. CDR3 nucleotides: TGTGCCAGCAGCCCGATCCGGGGACAGTCGAACACCGGGGAGCTGTTTTTT. Translating gives CASSPIRGQSNTGELFF.

The chain employs TRBV14 and TRBJ1-2; the match to TRBD1 covers 7 bases. The CDR3 is 14 residues long. Trimming removed 4 bases from V and 6 bases from J; junction bases left unmatched: 8. The germline V gene encodes CDR1 SGHDN and CDR2 FVKESK. CDR3 amino acids: CASSLAGTVNGYTF. CDR3 in DNA: TGTGCCAGCAGCCTTGCAGGGACAGTAAATGGCTACACCTTC.

This clonotype came up once. The V and J genes are TRBV4-2 and TRBJ2-1, with 13 bases matching TRBD2. The CDR3 spans 19 residues. V was pared by 4 bases and J by 0 bases, with 9 bases of the junction left unmatched. In germline, CDR1 is LGHNA, CDR2 YNFKEQ. The DNA for the CDR3 is TGTGCCAGCAGCCCCCGGACTAGCGGGGGCCAGAGCTCCTACAATGAGCAGTTCTTC. Translating it yields CASSPRTSGGQSSYNEQFF.

The V gene is TRBV30, the J gene TRBJ1-3, with D tentatively TRBD1 (5 bases). Trimming shortened V by 3 bases and J by 4 bases, and 16 bases separated the two germline ends. This CDR3 has 15 residues. Germline V gene lookup returns CDR1 GTSNPN and CDR2 SVGIG (reference sequence). CDR3 residues: CAWSAPAGDGNTIYF. In DNA, the CDR3 is TGTGCCTGGAGCGCCCCAGCCGGGGACGGAAACACCATATATTTT. Full variable domain (missing parts from reference TRBV30 and TRBJ1-3): SQTIHQWPATLVQPVGSPLSLECTVEGTSNPNLYWYRQAAGRGLQLLFYSVGIGQISSEVPQNLSASRPQDRQFILSSKKLLLSDSGFYLCAWSAPAGDGNTIYFGEGSWLTVV.

The V and J genes are TRBV2 and TRBJ2-1, with D tentatively TRBD1 (5 bases). V was clipped by 5 bases and J by 9 bases, with 11 bases between them. The CDR3 extends over 12 amino acids. Germline V CDR1 and CDR2: SNHLY, FYNNEI. The CDR3 DNA follows: TGTGCCAGCAGTAACCACAGGTCTGAGCAGTTCTTC. Translation: CASSNHRSEQFF.

The sample holds one count of this clonotype. J is TRBJ1-1 and V is TRBV29-1; D is unresolved. In germline, CDR1 is SQVTM, CDR2 ANQGSEA. Between the trimmed V and J ends, which lost 4 bases and 1 base, there was a span of 10 bases. CDR3 size: 13 residues. CDR3 nucleotides: TGCAGCGTTGGAGAGGGCGGGAACACTGAAGCTTTCTTT. Protein product: CSVGEGGNTEAFF.